This T cell receptor (beta chain) comes out of a study of CD8 T cells in Susac syndrome. TEMRA cells were FACS-enriched, and CD8+ and CD4+ T cells were isolated negatively. The V end was cut by 5 bases, the J end by 6 bases, with 13 bases between. Germline loops: CDR1 GTSNPN, CDR2 SVGIG (reference sequence). CDR3 size: 13 residues. cDNA came from roughly 0.47 to 1 ug RNA primed by random hexamers. One entry per CDR3 protein, called by TCRdb with MiXCR from the immunoSEQ multiplex PCR reads. The sample includes around 180,000 distinct CDR3 sequences, roughly 95% of them seen just once. The TCR was taken from a human donor with multiple sclerosis. The sample consisted of CD4+ T cells from PBMCs. The chain links TRBV30 to TRBJ1-4, with D unresolved. The CDR3 coding sequence is TGTGCCTGGGCGGTAGGCGACTATGAAAAACTGTTTTTT. This codes for CAWAVGDYEKLFF.